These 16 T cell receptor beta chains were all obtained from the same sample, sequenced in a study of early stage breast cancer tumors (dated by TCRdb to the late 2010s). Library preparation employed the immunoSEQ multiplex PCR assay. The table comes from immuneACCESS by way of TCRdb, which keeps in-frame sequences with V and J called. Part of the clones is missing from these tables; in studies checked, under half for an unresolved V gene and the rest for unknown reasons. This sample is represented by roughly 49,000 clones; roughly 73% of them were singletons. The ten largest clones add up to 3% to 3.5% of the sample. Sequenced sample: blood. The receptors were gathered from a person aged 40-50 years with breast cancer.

The CDR3, as DNA: TGTGCCTGGAGGCTGGGACCGGGGGGTGGAAACACCATATATTTT. It translates to CAWRLGPGGGNTIYF. The chain is built from TRBV30 and TRBJ1-3, with D perhaps matching TRBD1 (5 bases). V gave up 3 bases and J gave up 3 bases, with 15 bases separating them. This CDR3 region has 15 residues. From germline, CDR1 is GTSNPN and CDR2 SVGIG (reference sequence).

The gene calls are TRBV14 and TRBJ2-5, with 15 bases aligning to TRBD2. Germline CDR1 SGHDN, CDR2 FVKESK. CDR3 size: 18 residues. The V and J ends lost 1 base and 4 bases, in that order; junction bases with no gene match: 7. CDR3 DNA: TGTGCCAGCAGCCAAGGCGTGGGGACTAGCGGGAGGCGAGAGACCCAGTACTTC. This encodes CASSQGVGTSGRRETQYF.

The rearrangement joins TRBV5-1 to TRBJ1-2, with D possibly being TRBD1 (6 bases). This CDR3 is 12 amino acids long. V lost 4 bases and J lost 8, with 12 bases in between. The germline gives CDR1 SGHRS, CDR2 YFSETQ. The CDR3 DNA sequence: TGCGCCAGCAGCACGACAGGAGGCGGCTACACCTTC. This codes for CASSTTGGGYTF.

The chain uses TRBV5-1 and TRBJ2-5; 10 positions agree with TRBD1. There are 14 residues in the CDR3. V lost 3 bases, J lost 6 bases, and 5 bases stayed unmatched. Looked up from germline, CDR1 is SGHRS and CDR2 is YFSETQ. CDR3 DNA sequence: TGCGCCAGCAGCTCCGGGACAGGGGTTCAGACCCAGTACTTC. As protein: CASSSGTGVQTQYF.

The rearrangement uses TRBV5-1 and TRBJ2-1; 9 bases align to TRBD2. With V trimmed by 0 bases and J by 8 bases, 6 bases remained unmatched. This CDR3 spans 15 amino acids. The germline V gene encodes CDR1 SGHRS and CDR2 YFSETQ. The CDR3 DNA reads TGCGCCAGCAGCTTGGTCGCTAGCGGGACAGATGAGCAGTTCTTC. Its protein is CASSLVASGTDEQFF.

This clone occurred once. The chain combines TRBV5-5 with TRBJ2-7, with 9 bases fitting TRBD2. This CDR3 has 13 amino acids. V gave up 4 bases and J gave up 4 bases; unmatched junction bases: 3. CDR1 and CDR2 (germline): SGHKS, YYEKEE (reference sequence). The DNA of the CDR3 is TGTGCCAGCAGCCCGACTAGCGGATACGAGCAGTACTTC. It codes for CASSPTSGYEQYF. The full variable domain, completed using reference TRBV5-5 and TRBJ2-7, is DAGVTQSPTHLIKTRGQQVTLRCSPISGHKSVSWYQQVLGQGPQFIFQYYEKEERGRGNFPDRFSARQFPNYSSELNVNALLLGDSALYLCASSPTSGYEQYFGPGTRLTVT.

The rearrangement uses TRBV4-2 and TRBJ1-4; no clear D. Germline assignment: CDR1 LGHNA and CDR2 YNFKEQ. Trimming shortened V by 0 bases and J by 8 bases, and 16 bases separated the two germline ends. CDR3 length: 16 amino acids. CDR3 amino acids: CASSQDPAAVLEKLFF. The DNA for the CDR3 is TGTGCCAGCAGCCAAGACCCTGCCGCCGTTCTGGAAAAACTGTTTTTT.

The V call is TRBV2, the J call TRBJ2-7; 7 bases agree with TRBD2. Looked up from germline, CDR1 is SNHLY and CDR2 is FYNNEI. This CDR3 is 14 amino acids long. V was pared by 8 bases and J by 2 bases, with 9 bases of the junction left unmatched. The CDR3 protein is CASLRDYQTYEQYF. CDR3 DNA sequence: TGTGCCAGCCTCCGGGACTACCAGACCTACGAGCAGTACTTC.

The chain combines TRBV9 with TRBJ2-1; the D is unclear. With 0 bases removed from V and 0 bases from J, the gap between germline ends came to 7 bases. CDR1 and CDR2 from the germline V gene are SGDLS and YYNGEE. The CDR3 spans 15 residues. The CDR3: CASSVGTVSYNEQFF. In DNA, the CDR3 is TGTGCCAGCAGCGTAGGTACAGTCTCCTACAATGAGCAGTTCTTC.

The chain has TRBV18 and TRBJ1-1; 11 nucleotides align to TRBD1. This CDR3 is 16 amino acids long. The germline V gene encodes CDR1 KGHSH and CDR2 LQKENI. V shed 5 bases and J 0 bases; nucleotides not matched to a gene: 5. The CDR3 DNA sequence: TGTGCCAGCTCATCCGGGACAGGGGGATTGAACACTGAAGCTTTCTTT. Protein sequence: CASSSGTGGLNTEAFF.

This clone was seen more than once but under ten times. CDR3 in DNA: TGTGCCAGTAGTACTCCTTCCTACAATGAGCAGTTCTTC. As protein: CASSTPSYNEQFF. The chain uses TRBV19 and TRBJ2-1; no clear D. The CDR3 extends over 13 amino acids. Trimming stripped 4 bases from V and 1 base from J, with 5 bases between. Germline loops: CDR1 LNHDA, CDR2 SQIVND (reference sequence).

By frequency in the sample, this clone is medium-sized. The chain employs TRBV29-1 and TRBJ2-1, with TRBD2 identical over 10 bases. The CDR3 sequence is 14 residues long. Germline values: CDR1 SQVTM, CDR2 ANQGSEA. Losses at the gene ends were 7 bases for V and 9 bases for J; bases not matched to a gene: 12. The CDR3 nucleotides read TGCAGCGCGGGAGGGGCTAGCGGGAGTAGTGAGCAGTTCTTC. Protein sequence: CSAGGASGSSEQFF.

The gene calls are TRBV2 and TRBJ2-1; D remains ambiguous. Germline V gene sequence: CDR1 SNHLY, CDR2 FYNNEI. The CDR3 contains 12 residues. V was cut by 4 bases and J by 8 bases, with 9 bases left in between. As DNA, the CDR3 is TGTGCCAGCAGTGGTGAGCGATATGAGCAGTTCTTC. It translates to CASSGERYEQFF.

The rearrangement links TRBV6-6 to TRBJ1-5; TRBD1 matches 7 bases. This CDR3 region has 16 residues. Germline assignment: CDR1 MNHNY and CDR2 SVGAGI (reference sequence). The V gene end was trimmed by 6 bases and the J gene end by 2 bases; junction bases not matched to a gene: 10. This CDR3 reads CASSPEGQYGNQPQHF. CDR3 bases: TGTGCCAGCAGCCCCGAGGGACAGTACGGCAATCAGCCCCAGCATTTT.

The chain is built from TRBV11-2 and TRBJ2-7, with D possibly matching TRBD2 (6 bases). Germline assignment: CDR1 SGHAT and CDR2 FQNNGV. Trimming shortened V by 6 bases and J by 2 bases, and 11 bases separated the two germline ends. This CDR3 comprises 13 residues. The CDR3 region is CASSRGTPYEQYF. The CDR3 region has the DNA TGTGCCAGCAGTCGCGGGACGCCCTACGAGCAGTACTTC.

In DNA, the CDR3 is TGCGCCAGCAGCGCCTCAGGAGTAGGGGACACCATATATTTT. It yields the protein CASSASGVGDTIYF. The rearrangement joins TRBV5-1 to TRBJ1-3, with D possibly being TRBD1 (5 bases). Germline CDR1 is SGHRS and CDR2 is YFSETQ. The CDR3 runs 14 residues. V was pared by 4 bases and J by 8 bases, with 16 bases between.